This TCR beta chain derives from a study of beta chain features in type 1 diabetes. CDR1 is SEHNR and CDR2 is FQNEAQ in the germline V gene (reference sequence). This CDR3 region has 15 residues. V was pared by 5 bases and J by 4 bases, with 4 bases of the junction left unmatched. The entirety of the isolated RNA underwent reverse transcription, so expressed TCRB transcripts were sequenced. TCRdb's copy holds only in-frame clones and misses some; the assay was immunoSEQ multiplex PCR. This table holds 900,000 or so clones, roughly 17% found once. The origin of this receptor is a woman under 30 in good health. The rearrangement uses TRBV7-9 and TRBJ2-7; TRBD2 agrees at 14 bases. Sequencing was done on a sample of naive CD4+ T cells from blood. CDR3 sequence reads: CASSQGLAGVYEQYF. For the CDR3, the DNA is TGTGCCAGCAGCCAGGGACTAGCGGGAGTATACGAGCAGTACTTC.